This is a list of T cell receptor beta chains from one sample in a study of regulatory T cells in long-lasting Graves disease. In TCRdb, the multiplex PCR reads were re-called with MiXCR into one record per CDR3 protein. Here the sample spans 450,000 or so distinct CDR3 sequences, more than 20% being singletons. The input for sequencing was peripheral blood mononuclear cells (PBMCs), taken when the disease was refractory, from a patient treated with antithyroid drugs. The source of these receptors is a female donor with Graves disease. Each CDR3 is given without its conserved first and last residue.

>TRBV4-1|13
ASSPTEGGDEKLF
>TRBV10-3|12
AISESHRSIGYT
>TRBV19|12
ASSDGLAKNIQY
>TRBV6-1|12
ATRQVGGGQTQY
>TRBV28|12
ASSVPLMNTEAF
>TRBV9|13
ASSLLSDSYTEAF
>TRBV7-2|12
ASSLGTPNYGYT
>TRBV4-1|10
ASTDGNTEAF
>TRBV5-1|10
ASSLEHETQY
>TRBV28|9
ASTEGTEAF
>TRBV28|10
ASSSPPGLWH
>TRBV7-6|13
ASSPKGAGGNTIY
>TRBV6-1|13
ASRGTGRNNQPQH
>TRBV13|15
ASRLFHLAGGPETQY
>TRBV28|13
ASSLPERVDSPLH
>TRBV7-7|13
ASSLGQGIGDTQY
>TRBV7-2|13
ASSRTGGARQPQH
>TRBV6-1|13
ASSLPGPVTGELF
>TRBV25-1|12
ASGRGGGTGELF
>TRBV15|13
ATSREGVAPYEQY
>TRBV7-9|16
ASSTGSGLAGGLYEQY
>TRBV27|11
ASNPGGGDTQY
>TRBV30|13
AWGNGDRYNEKLF
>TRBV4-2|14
ASSQDQSHSNTEAF
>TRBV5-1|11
ASSLSNTDTQY
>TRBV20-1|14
SADLAGATYQETQY
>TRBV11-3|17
ASSLDEGTSTFIENIQY
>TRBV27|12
ASSLSSGSSEQY
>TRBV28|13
ASSLRGLRGHEQY
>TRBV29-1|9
SVERNNEQF
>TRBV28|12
ASSLPRRASEQF
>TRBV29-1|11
SVVKGDIETQY
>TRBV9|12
ASSQGFPTEEQY
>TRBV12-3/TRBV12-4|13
ASSTSGRAQETQY
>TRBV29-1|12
SVGRGGGPGELF
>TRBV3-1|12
ASSQDTSLYEQY
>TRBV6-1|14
ASGRIQTSGKETQY
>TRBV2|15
ASSLLGGGLRGEKLF
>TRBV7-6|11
ASSLGGFGEQF
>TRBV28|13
ASSTTALNNQPQH